The 17 T cell receptor beta chains below come from one sample, sequenced in a study of blood T cell repertoires in COVID-19. Sequencing was performed with immunoSEQ multiplex PCR; in TCRdb, only in-frame clones are kept and a portion is missing. The repertoire holds some 74,000 clones, with nearly 90% as singletons. The sequencing input was peripheral blood. The receptors were sampled from a man aged 45 to 65 with acute or convalescent COVID-19.

CDR3 sequence: CASSIPHRDRGYEQYF. The DNA for the CDR3 is TGTGCCAGTAGTATCCCCCACCGGGACAGGGGCTACGAGCAGTACTTC. The chain has TRBV19 and TRBJ2-7; 10 positions agree with TRBD1. The CDR3 runs to 16 residues. Germline V gene data show CDR1 as LNHDA and CDR2 as SQIVND (reference sequence). The junction had 8 bases not matched to a gene; V was cut back by 3 bases and J by 3 bases.

This chain connects TRBV27 to TRBJ2-7; D remains unclear. CDR3 size: 13 residues. With 5 bases removed from V and 0 bases from J, the gap between germline ends came to 8 bases. CDR1 is MNHEY, CDR2 SMNVEV, per germline (reference sequence). The CDR3 here is CASSPGVSYEQYF. The CDR3 DNA is TGTGCCAGCAGTCCCGGAGTCTCCTACGAGCAGTACTTC.

The chain links TRBV18 to TRBJ1-1; D unclear. V was shortened by 4 bases and J by 8 bases, with 11 bases between the two germline ends. Germline CDR1 is KGHSH and CDR2 is LQKENI. This CDR3 contains 12 residues. The chain's CDR3 is CASSLRGGEAFF. The DNA for the CDR3 is TGTGCCAGCTCACTTCGGGGTGGCGAAGCTTTCTTT.

This chain joins TRBV7-4 and TRBJ2-3; 12 bases are a match to TRBD2. J was trimmed by 1 base and V by 1 base; bases with no gene match: 21. Germline V lookup: CDR1 SGHVT, CDR2 SQSDAQ. This CDR3 has 23 residues. The CDR3 sequence is CASSLGYRLAGARKFPGTDTQYF. For the CDR3, the DNA is TGTGCCAGCAGCTTAGGATACCGACTAGCGGGGGCCCGTAAATTCCCTGGCACAGATACGCAGTATTTT.

The rearrangement joins TRBV18 to TRBJ2-5; 9 positions match TRBD2. V was pared by 2 bases and J by 3 bases, with 10 bases of the junction left unmatched. The CDR3 has 17 amino acids. CDR1 and CDR2 (germline): KGHSH, LQKENI. The CDR3 bases are TGTGCCAGCTCACCATTCCTGCGGGGGGGCCCAGAAGAGACCCAGTACTTC. It encodes CASSPFLRGGPEETQYF. The full variable domain, with the rest looked up from reference TRBV18 and TRBJ2-5, is NAGVMQNPRHLVRRRGQEARLRCSPMKGHSHVYWYRQLPEEGLKFMVYLQKENIIDESGMPKERFSAEFPKEGPSILRIQQVVRGDSAAYFCASSPFLRGGPEETQYFGPGTRLLVL.

The chain combines TRBV10-3 with TRBJ2-3; maybe TRBD2 (6 bases). The CDR3 totals 15 residues. CDR1 is ENHRY, CDR2 SYGVKD, per germline. V lost 0 bases to trimming and J lost 9 bases, with 16 bases between them. The CDR3 DNA follows: TGTGCCATCAGTGAGTCGGAGGGCGTATCTCGGACGCAGTATTTT. The encoded protein is CAISESEGVSRTQYF.

The chain carries TRBV9 and TRBJ1-2; D not resolved. Germline V gene data show CDR1 as SGDLS and CDR2 as YYNGEE. This CDR3 comprises 14 residues. V was cut by 0 bases and J by 7 bases, with 13 bases left in between. CDR3 sequence: CASSVGSGKGGYTF. The DNA for the CDR3 is TGTGCCAGCAGCGTAGGATCCGGGAAAGGTGGCTACACCTTC.

The V call is TRBV3-1 (or the pseudogene TRBV3-2), the J call TRBJ2-7, with D possibly being TRBD1 (6 bases). Germline V gives CDR1 LGHDT, CDR2 YNNKEL (reference sequence). CDR3 length: 15 amino acids. V was clipped by 5 bases and J by 2 bases, with 16 bases between them. The CDR3 DNA reads as TGTGCCAGCAGCTACCCAGGGACAACGACCTACGAGCAGTACTTC. Its translation is CASSYPGTTTYEQYF.

This sequence joins TRBV9 and TRBJ2-3, with a possible D match to TRBD1 (7 bases). V was clipped by 3 bases and J by 0 bases, with 11 bases between them. This CDR3 region has 15 residues. Germline-derived CDR1 and CDR2 are SGDLS and YYNGEE. This chain's CDR3 is CASSAQGRSTDTQYF. The CDR3 coding sequence is TGTGCCAGCAGCGCACAGGGGAGGAGCACAGATACGCAGTATTTT.

V usage is TRBV6-6 and J usage is TRBJ2-1; 10 bases match TRBD2. This CDR3 contains 15 residues. V was pared by 5 bases and J by 0 bases, with 1 base of the junction left unmatched. CDR1 MNHNY and CDR2 SVGAGI come from the germline V gene (reference sequence). The CDR3 loop is CASSLAGDSYNEQFF. CDR3 nucleotides: TGTGCCAGCAGTCTAGCGGGGGACTCCTACAATGAGCAGTTCTTC.

This chain joins TRBV11-2 and TRBJ2-2; TRBD1 agrees at 7 bases. The CDR3 covers 14 residues. V was pared by 5 bases and J by 6 bases, with 6 bases of the junction left unmatched. Germline V gene lookup returns CDR1 SGHAT and CDR2 FQNNGV. The CDR3 protein is CASSVPGTAGELFF. In DNA, the CDR3 is TGTGCCAGCAGCGTTCCCGGGACAGCCGGGGAGCTGTTTTTT.

The gene calls are TRBV5-1 and TRBJ2-5; 8 nucleotides align to TRBD2. V gave up 4 bases and J gave up 1 base; unmatched junction bases: 6. This CDR3 region has 15 residues. Germline-derived CDR1 and CDR2 are SGHRS and YFSETQ. The CDR3 protein is CASSERGSTQETQYF. CDR3 nucleotides: TGCGCCAGCAGCGAGCGGGGGAGTACCCAAGAGACCCAGTACTTC.

The chain carries TRBV30 and TRBJ2-1; 12 bases fit TRBD1. The CDR3 loop spans 14 amino acids. Trimming at V came to 4 bases and at J to 6 bases, leaving 4 bases not matched to a gene. Per the germline V gene, CDR1 is GTSNPN and CDR2 is SVGIG (reference sequence). The CDR3 coding sequence is TGTGCCTGGATCCCGGGACAGGGGGCCAATGAGCAGTTCTTC. Residues: CAWIPGQGANEQFF. Variable domain in full (rest from reference TRBV30 and TRBJ2-1): SQTIHQWPATLVQPVGSPLSLECTVEGTSNPNLYWYRQAAGRGLQLLFYSVGIGQISSEVPQNLSASRPQDRQFILSSKKLLLSDSGFYLCAWIPGQGANEQFFGPGTRLTVL.

The chain employs TRBV4-2 and TRBJ2-7, with a weak D call TRBD1 (6 bases). Germline V gives CDR1 LGHNA, CDR2 YNFKEQ. This CDR3 region has 14 residues. V dropped 4 bases and J dropped 1 base, with 11 bases sitting between them. The CDR3 region has the DNA TGTGCCAGCAGCCGCATCGGACAGTCCTACGAGCAGTACTTC. Translation gives CASSRIGQSYEQYF.

The chain joins TRBV4-1 to TRBJ1-6, with D unresolved. Germline CDR1 and CDR2: MGHRA and YSYEKL. There are 15 residues in the CDR3. V was pared by 2 bases and J by 5 bases, with 10 bases between. The CDR3 DNA is TGCGCCAGCAGCCAATGGACGGGAGATAATTCACCCCTCCACTTT. This gives the protein CASSQWTGDNSPLHF.

The rearrangement joins TRBV2 to TRBJ2-7; 8 nucleotides match TRBD2. Trimming at V came to 7 bases and at J to 3 bases, leaving 14 bases not matched to a gene. The germline V gene encodes CDR1 SNHLY and CDR2 FYNNEI. This CDR3 is built from 16 residues. CDR3 sequence reads: CASIAGRRSGVYEQYF. DNA for the CDR3: TGTGCCAGCATAGCGGGGCGACGGTCCGGCGTCTACGAGCAGTACTTC.

V and J are TRBV10-3 and TRBJ1-4, with 7 bases lining up with TRBD1. Looked up from germline, CDR1 is ENHRY and CDR2 is SYGVKD. With V trimmed by 6 bases and J by 5 bases, 6 bases remained unmatched. This CDR3 has 14 amino acids. The CDR3 bases are TGTGCCATCAGCCACGGGACAGAAAATGAAAAACTGTTTTTT. This gives the protein CAISHGTENEKLFF.